This T cell receptor (beta chain) appears in the sequencing data of a study of blood T cell repertoires in COVID-19. Repertoires were generated with immunoSEQ multiplex PCR, while TCRdb's copy carries only in-frame clones and drops some. This sample has roughly 230,000 clones, with approximately 80% found just once. The J segment lost 2 bases and the V segment lost 6 bases, leaving 10 bases of the junction unmatched. There are 16 residues in the CDR3. Per germline, CDR1 LNHDA and CDR2 SQIVND (reference sequence). This chain uses TRBV19 with TRBJ1-3, with TRBD1 identical over 7 bases. The clonotype comes from a woman aged 60-75 years with active or convalescent COVID-19. The specimen was peripheral blood. For the CDR3, the DNA is TGTGCCAGTAGCCGATTTCAGGGGGGAGCTGGAAACACCATATATTTT. Translated: CASSRFQGGAGNTIYF.